The 8 T cell receptor beta chains listed next were all sequenced from one sample in a study of OX40 agonist ivuxolimab in advanced cancers. Libraries were prepared by immunoSEQ multiplex PCR; TCRdb keeps only in-frame clonotypes and omits some of them. Here the sample spans almost 70,000 clones, about nine tenths being singletons. The sequences come from CD4+ or CD8+ T cells sorted from blood, collected in a trial of the OX40 agonist ivuxolimab. The receptors were gathered from an adult with an advanced solid tumor such as melanoma, head and neck, liver or kidney cancer.

This chain connects TRBV6-6 to TRBJ2-2; D gene unclear. Looked up from germline, CDR1 is MNHNY and CDR2 is SVGAGI (reference sequence). Trimming removed 9 bases from V and 0 bases from J, with 14 bases in between. This CDR3 spans 15 amino acids. The CDR3 loop is CASGLGSTNTGELFF. The CDR3 DNA follows: TGTGCCAGTGGGCTCGGTTCAACGAACACCGGGGAGCTGTTTTTT.

V is TRBV14 and J is TRBJ2-7, with 9 bases lining up with TRBD1. V shed 4 bases and J 6 bases; nucleotides not matched to a gene: 10. The CDR3 is 15 residues long. Per germline, CDR1 SGHDN and CDR2 FVKESK. CDR3 sequence reads: CASSLTGTGTLEQYF. The CDR3, as DNA: TGTGCCAGCAGCCTAACCGGGACAGGGACCCTCGAGCAGTACTTC.

The chain combines TRBV28 with TRBJ2-7; D may match TRBD1 or TRBD2 (5 bases each). Germline V gives CDR1 MDHEN, CDR2 SYDVKM. Trimming stripped 7 bases from V and 3 bases from J, with 16 bases between. The CDR3 is 14 residues long. DNA of the CDR3: TGTGCCAGCATCCCTTGGGCAGGGAGCTACGAGCAGTACTTC. Translated: CASIPWAGSYEQYF.

This chain uses TRBV6-1 with TRBJ1-2; no reliable D call. Trimming took 6 bases from V and 2 from J, leaving 16 bases between them. The CDR3 is 15 residues long. Germline CDR1 reads MNHNS; CDR2 reads SASEGT. This CDR3 reads CASRLDGGGNYGYTF. CDR3 coding DNA: TGTGCCAGCAGACTTGACGGCGGCGGGAACTATGGCTACACCTTC.

This sequence joins TRBV7-2 and TRBJ1-3; D gene uncertain. The CDR3 is 15 amino acids. V lost 2 bases, J lost 4 bases, and 12 bases lay in between. CDR1 is SGHTA, CDR2 FQGNSA, per germline. As DNA, the CDR3 is TGTGCCAGCAGCTTAAATTGGTCAGGCGGAAACACCATATATTTT. As protein: CASSLNWSGGNTIYF.

The V call is TRBV15, the J call TRBJ2-5; possible D gene TRBD1, 6 bases. Deletions cut 0 bases from V and 4 bases from J, with 12 bases between. The CDR3 contains 15 residues. CDR1 is LNHNV, CDR2 YYDKDF, per germline (reference sequence). CDR3 in DNA: TGTGCCACCAGCAGAGAACAGGCACAGGGAGAGACCCAGTACTTC. As protein: CATSREQAQGETQYF.

This rearrangement joins TRBV2 to TRBJ1-2, with 7 bases that match TRBD1. This CDR3 has 17 amino acids. The junction had 16 bases not matched to a gene; V was cut back by 6 bases and J by 3 bases. Germline V lookup: CDR1 SNHLY, CDR2 FYNNEI. CDR3 nucleotides: TGTGCCAGCAGAAGAGGGGAAATTACAGGGGAGTACTATGGCTACACCTTC. Amino acid sequence: CASRRGEITGEYYGYTF.

The gene calls are TRBV5-1 and TRBJ2-3; D possibly corresponds to TRBD1 (6 bases). Germline CDR1 and CDR2: SGHRS and YFSETQ. Trimming shortened V by 0 bases and J by 4 bases, and 15 bases separated the two germline ends. The CDR3 consists of 16 residues. The CDR3 bases are TGCGCCAGCAGCTTGGCTCCGGGACAATGGCCAGATACGCAGTATTTT. Its protein is CASSLAPGQWPDTQYF.